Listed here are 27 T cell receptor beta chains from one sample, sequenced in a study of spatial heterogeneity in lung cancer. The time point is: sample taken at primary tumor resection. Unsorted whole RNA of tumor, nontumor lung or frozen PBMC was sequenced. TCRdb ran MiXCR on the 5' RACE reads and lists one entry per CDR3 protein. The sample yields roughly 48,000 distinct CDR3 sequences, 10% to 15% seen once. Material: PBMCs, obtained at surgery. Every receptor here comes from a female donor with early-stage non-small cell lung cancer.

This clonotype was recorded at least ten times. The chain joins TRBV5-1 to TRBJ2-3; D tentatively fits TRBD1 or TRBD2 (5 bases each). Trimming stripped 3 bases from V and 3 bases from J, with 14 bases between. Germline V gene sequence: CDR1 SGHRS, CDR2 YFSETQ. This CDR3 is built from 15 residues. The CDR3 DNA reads TGCGCCAGCAGCTCAGCGGCTGGGGGTACAGATACGCAGTATTTT. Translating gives CASSSAAGGTDTQYF.

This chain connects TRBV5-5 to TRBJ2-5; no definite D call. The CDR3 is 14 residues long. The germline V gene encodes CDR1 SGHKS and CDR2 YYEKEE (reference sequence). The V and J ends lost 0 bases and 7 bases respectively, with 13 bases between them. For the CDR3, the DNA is TGTGCCAGCAGCTTGGAGGTGCCAATCGGGACCCAGTACTTC. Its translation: CASSLEVPIGTQYF.

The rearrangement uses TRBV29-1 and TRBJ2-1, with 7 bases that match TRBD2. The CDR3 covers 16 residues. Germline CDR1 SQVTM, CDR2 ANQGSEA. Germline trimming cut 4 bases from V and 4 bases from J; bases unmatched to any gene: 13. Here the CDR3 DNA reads TGCAGCGTTGCCGGGGTTATGGGGGGGGTGTACAATGAGCAGTTCTTC. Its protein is CSVAGVMGGVYNEQFF.

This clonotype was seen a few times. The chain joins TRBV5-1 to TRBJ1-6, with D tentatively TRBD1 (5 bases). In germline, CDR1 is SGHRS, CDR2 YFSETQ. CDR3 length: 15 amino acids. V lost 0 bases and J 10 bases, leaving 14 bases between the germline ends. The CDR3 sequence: CASSLEEGIDSPLHF. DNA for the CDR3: TGCGCCAGCAGCTTGGAGGAGGGGATCGACTCACCCCTCCACTTT.

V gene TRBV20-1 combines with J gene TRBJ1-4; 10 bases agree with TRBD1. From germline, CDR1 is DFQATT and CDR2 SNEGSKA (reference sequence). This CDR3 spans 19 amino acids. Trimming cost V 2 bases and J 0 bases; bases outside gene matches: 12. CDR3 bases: TGCAGTGCTAGACGCAATCCGGGACAGGGGAGTGCAACTAATGAAAAACTGTTTTTT. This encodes CSARRNPGQGSATNEKLFF.

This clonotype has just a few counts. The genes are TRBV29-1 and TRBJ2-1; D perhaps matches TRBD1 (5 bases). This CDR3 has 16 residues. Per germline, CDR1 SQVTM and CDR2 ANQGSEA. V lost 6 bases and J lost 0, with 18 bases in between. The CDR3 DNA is TGCAGCGTAGAACCGGACACCCGGAGCTCCTACAATGAGCAGTTCTTC. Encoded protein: CSVEPDTRSSYNEQFF.

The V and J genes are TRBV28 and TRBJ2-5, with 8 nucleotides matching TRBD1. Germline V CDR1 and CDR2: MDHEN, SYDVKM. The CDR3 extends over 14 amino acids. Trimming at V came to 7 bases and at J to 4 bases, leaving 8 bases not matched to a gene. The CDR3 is CASTTQGGVETQYF. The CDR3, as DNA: TGTGCCAGCACAACACAGGGGGGTGTAGAGACCCAGTACTTC.

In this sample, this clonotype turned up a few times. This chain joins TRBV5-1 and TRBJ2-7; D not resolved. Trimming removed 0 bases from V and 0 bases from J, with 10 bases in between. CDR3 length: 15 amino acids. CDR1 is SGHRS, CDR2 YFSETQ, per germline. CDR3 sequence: CASSLGFGPSYEQYF. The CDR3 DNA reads TGCGCCAGCAGCTTGGGATTCGGACCCTCCTACGAGCAGTACTTC.

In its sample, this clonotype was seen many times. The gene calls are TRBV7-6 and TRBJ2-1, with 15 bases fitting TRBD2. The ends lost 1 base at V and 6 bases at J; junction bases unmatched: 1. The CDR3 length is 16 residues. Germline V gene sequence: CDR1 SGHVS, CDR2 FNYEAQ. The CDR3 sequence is CASSLVGLAGGNEQFF. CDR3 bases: TGTGCCAGCAGCTTAGTGGGACTAGCGGGGGGCAATGAGCAGTTCTTC.

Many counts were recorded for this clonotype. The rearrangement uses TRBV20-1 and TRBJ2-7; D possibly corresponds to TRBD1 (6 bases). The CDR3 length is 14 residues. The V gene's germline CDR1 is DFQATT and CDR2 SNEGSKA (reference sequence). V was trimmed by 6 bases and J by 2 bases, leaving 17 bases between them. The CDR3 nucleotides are TGCAGTGCCCCTCCCAGGGGACGAGCCTACGAGCAGTACTTC. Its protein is CSAPPRGRAYEQYF.

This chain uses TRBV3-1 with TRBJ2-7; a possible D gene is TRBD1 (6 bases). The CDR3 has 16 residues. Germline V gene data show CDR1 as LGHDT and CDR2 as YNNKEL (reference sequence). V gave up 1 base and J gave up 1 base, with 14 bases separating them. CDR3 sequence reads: CASSQASTGFSYEQYF. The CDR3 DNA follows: TGTGCCAGCAGCCAAGCCTCAACAGGGTTTTCCTACGAGCAGTACTTC.

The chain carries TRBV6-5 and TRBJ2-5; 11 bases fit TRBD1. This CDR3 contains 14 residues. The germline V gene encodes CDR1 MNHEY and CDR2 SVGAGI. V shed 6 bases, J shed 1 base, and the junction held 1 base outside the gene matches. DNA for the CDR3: TGTGCCAGCAGGGGGACAGGGGGCCAAGAGACCCAGTACTTC. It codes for CASRGTGGQETQYF.

The CDR3 DNA follows: TGTGCCAGTACCTCAACGACAGGGGGCGTCACAGATACGCAGTATTTT. Amino acids: CASTSTTGGVTDTQYF. This chain links TRBV19 with TRBJ2-3; 10 positions match TRBD1. CDR1 and CDR2 from the germline V gene are LNHDA and SQIVND (reference sequence). CDR3 length: 16 residues. V trimming: 7 bases; J trimming: 2 bases; junction bases outside the gene matches: 9.

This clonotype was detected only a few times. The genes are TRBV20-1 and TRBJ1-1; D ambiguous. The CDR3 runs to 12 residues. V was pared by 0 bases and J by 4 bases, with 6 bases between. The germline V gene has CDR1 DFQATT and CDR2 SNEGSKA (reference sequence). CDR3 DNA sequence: TGCAGTGCTAGAGAGGTCGGCACTGAAGCTTTCTTT. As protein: CSAREVGTEAFF.

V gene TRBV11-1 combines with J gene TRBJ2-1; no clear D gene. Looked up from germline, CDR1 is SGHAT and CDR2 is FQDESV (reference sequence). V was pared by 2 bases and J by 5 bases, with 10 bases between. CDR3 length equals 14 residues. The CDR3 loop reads CASSLTRVNNEQFF. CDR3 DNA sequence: TGTGCCAGCAGCTTAACAAGGGTAAACAATGAGCAGTTCTTC.

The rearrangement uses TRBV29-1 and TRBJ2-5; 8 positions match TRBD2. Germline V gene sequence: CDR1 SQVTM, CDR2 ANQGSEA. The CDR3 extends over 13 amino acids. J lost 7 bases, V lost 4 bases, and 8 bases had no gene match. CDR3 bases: TGCAGCGTTGCCGGGGGGGGCCGCGCGACCCAGTACTTC. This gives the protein CSVAGGGRATQYF.

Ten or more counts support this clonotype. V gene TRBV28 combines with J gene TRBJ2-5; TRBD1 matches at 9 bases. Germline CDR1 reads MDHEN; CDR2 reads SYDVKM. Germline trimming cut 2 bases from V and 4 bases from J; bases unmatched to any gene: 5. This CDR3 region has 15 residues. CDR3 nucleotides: TGTGCCAGCAGTTTAAACAGGGGGCGCGGAGAGACCCAGTACTTC. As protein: CASSLNRGRGETQYF.

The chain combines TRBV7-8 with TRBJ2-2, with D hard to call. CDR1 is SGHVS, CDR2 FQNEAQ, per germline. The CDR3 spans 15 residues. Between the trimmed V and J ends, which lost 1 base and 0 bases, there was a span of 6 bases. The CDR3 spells CASSLVAANTGELFF. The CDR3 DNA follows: TGTGCCAGCAGCTTAGTGGCTGCGAACACCGGGGAGCTGTTTTTT. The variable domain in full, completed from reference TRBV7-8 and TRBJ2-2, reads GAGVSQSPRYKVAKRGQDVALRCDPISGHVSLFWYQQALGQGPEFLTYFQNEAQLDKSGLPSDRFFAERPEGSVSTLKIQRTQQEDSAVYLCASSLVAANTGELFFGEGSRLTVL.

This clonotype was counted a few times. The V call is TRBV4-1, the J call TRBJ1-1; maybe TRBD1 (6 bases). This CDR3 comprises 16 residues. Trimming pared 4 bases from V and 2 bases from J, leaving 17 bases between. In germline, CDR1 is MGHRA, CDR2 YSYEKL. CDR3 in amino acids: CASSRAGVSSNTEAFF. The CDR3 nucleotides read TGCGCCAGCAGCCGCGCAGGGGTTTCTTCCAACACTGAAGCTTTCTTT.

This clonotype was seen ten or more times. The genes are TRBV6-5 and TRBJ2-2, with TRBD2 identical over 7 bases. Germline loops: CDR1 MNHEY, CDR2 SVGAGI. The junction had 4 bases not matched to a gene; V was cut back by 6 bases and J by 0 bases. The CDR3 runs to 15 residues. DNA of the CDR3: TGTGCCAGCAGCGCAGGACTAGCGAACACCGGGGAGCTGTTTTTT. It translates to CASSAGLANTGELFF.

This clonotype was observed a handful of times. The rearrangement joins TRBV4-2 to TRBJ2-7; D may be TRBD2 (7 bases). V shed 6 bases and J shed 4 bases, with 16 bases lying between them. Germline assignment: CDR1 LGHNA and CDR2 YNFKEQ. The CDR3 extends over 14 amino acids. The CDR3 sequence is CASSPGGAVYEQYF. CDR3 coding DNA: TGTGCCAGCAGTCCTGGGGGGGCCGTTTACGAGCAGTACTTC.

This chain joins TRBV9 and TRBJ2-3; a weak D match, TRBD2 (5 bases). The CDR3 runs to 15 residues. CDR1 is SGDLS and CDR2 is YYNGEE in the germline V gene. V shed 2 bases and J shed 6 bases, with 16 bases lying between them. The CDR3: CASSVDPRRGDTQYF. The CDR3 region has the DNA TGTGCCAGCAGCGTCGATCCCCGACGGGGTGATACGCAGTATTTT.

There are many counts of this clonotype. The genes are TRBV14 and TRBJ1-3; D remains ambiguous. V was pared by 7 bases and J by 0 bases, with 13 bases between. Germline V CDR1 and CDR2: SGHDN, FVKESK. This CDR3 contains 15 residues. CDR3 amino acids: CASKVQVLSGNTIYF. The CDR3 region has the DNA TGTGCCAGCAAGGTTCAGGTCCTCTCTGGAAACACCATATATTTT.

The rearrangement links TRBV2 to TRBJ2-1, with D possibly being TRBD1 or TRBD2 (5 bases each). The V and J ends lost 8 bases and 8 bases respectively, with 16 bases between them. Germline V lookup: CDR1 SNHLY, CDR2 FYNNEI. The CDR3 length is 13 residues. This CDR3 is CASGGRSGDEQFF. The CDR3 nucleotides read TGTGCCAGCGGGGGTAGAAGTGGGGATGAGCAGTTCTTC.

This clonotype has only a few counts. The CDR3 spells CSVVGVGTGELFF. CDR3 in DNA: TGCAGCGTTGTGGGGGTGGGGACCGGGGAGCTGTTTTTT. The J gene is TRBJ2-2, the V gene TRBV29-1, with D perhaps matching TRBD1 or TRBD2 (5 bases each). CDR3 length: 13 residues. CDR1 is SQVTM and CDR2 is ANQGSEA in the germline V gene. The ends were cut back, 4 bases at V and 5 bases at J, with 11 bases in the middle.

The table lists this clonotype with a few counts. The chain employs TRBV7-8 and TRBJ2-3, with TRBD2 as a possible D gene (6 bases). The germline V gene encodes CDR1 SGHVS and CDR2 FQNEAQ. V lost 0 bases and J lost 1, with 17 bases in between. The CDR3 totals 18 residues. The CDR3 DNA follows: TGTGCCAGCAGCTTAGCGGGGGGACTCGGGATGGGCACAGATACGCAGTATTTT. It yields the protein CASSLAGGLGMGTDTQYF.

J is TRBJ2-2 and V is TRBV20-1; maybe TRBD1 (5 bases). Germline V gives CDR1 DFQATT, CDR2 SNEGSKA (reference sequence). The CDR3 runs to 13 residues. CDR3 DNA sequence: TGCAGCGCTCAGGAAGGGGTCACCGGGGAGCTGTTTTTT. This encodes CSAQEGVTGELFF.